The present T cell receptor beta chain was sequenced within a study of T cell changes during pregnancy in multiple sclerosis. The table came from immunoSEQ multiplex PCR; TCRdb's copy has only in-frame clones and leaves some out. In the table there are roughly 42,000 clones, roughly 90% of which are singletons. The CDR3 contains 17 residues. The germline V gene has CDR1 SGHVS and CDR2 FQNEAQ. Trimming took 2 bases from V and 5 from J; bases not matched to a gene: 9. The genes are TRBV7-8 and TRBJ1-2; 12 bases match TRBD1. The sequence was obtained from a female donor with multiple sclerosis, enrolled in a pregnancy study. The sequencing here drew on CD8+ T cells from peripheral blood mononuclear cells, taken in the third trimester of pregnancy. The CDR3 DNA reads as TGTGCCAGCAGCTTACCGGGACAGGGGGCTTTAGGATATGGCTACACCTTC. Its protein product is CASSLPGQGALGYGYTF.